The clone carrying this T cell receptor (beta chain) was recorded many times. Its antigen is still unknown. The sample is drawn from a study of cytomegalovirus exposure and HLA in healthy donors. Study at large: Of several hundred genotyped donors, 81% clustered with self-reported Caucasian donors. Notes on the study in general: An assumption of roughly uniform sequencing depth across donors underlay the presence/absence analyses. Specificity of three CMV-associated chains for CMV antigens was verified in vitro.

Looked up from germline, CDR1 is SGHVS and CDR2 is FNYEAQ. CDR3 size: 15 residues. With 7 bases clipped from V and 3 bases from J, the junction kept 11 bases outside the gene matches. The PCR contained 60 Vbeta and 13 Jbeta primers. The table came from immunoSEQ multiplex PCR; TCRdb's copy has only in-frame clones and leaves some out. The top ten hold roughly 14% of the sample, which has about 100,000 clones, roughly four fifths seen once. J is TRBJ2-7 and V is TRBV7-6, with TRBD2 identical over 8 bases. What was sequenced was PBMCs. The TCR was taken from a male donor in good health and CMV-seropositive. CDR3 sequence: CASTSPPGTSYEQYF. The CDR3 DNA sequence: TGTGCCAGCACCTCGCCCCCCGGGACTAGCTACGAGCAGTACTTC. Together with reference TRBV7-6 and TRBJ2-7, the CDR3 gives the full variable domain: GAGVSQSPRYKVTKRGQDVALRCDPISGHVSLYWYRQALGQGPEFLTYFNYEAQQDKSGLPNDRFSAERPEGSISTLTIQRTEQRDSAMYRCASTSPPGTSYEQYFGPGTRLTVT.